This T cell receptor (beta chain) was captured by sequencing in a study of cytomegalovirus exposure and HLA in healthy donors. The PCR made use of 60 Vbeta and 13 Jbeta primers. The method was immunoSEQ multiplex PCR; TCRdb's version includes in-frame clones alone and lacks a portion of them. Its listing shows 220,000 or so clones. This CDR3 region has 16 residues. From germline, CDR1 is SGHTA and CDR2 FQGNSA. The V segment lost 4 bases and the J segment 1 base; nucleotides outside the gene matches: 8. Input material: PBMCs. The sequence was obtained from a girl aged 2-10 years in good health and CMV-seropositive. The chain employs TRBV7-2 and TRBJ2-3; 7 bases line up with TRBD2. This CDR3 reads CASSSGAGAGTDTQYF. As DNA, the CDR3 is TGTGCCAGCAGCTCGGGTGCGGGAGCTGGCACAGATACGCAGTATTTT. Drawing the rest from reference TRBV7-2 and TRBJ2-3, the complete variable domain is GAGVSQSPSNKVTEKGKDVELRCDPISGHTALYWYRQSLGQGLEFLIYFQGNSAPDKSGLPSDRFSAERTGGSVSTLTIQRTQQEDSAVYLCASSSGAGAGTDTQYFGPGTRLTVL.